The 17 T cell receptor beta chains listed next were all sequenced from one sample in a study of T cells in Graves' hyperthyroidism and ophthalmopathy. TCR beta CDR3 region amplification was performed from RNA transcripts. The HTBI set primed first-round TCR CDR3 RT-PCR. TCRdb recomputed calls from the multiplex PCR reads with MiXCR, one row per CDR3 protein. The top ten clones hold around 35% of a sample with 300,000 to 450,000 distinct CDR3 sequences, roughly a sixth of them seen once. Sequenced input: blood. The receptors come from a young woman with Graves' hyperthyroidism that later progressed to Graves' ophthalmopathy.

This clonotype has ten or more counts. The chain recombines TRBV5-1 with TRBJ1-4; TRBD1 might be the D (6 bases). The CDR3 is 16 residues long. Trimming took off 0 bases at V and 8 bases at J, with 17 bases between the two ends. Per the germline V gene, CDR1 is SGHRS and CDR2 is YFSETQ. CDR3 residues: CASSLERGFGPEKLFF. CDR3 bases: TGCGCCAGCAGCTTGGAGAGGGGGTTCGGCCCCGAAAAACTGTTTTTT.

The chain carries TRBV28 and TRBJ1-1; no firm D call. Germline loops: CDR1 MDHEN, CDR2 SYDVKM. The CDR3 is 12 amino acids. Trimming took 4 bases from V and 6 from J, leaving 9 bases between them. CDR3 sequence reads: CASSSLHPEAFF. In DNA form, the CDR3 reads TGTGCCAGCAGTTCCCTCCATCCTGAAGCTTTCTTT. The entire variable domain, with the rest obtained from reference TRBV28 and TRBJ1-1, is as follows: DVKVTQSSRYLVKRTGEKVFLECVQDMDHENMFWYRQDPGLGLRLIYFSYDVKMKEKGDIPEGYSVSREKKERFSLILESASTNQTSMYLCASSSLHPEAFFGQGTRLTVV.

This clonotype was recorded at least ten times. The rearrangement links TRBV20-1 to TRBJ2-7; maybe TRBD1 (6 bases). The CDR3 contains 14 residues. Trimming left V 6 bases short and J 2 bases short, with 17 bases between. The germline gives CDR1 DFQATT, CDR2 SNEGSKA (reference sequence). The CDR3 loop reads CSAKDRSGAYEQYF. In DNA form, the CDR3 reads TGCAGTGCAAAAGACAGGTCCGGCGCCTACGAGCAGTACTTC.

This clonotype occurred a few times. The V and J genes are TRBV20-1 and TRBJ1-6; perhaps TRBD1 as D (6 bases). Germline CDR1 and CDR2: DFQATT and SNEGSKA (reference sequence). The ends were cut back, 6 bases at V and 6 bases at J, with 15 bases in the middle. This CDR3 contains 14 residues. The DNA of the CDR3 is TGCAGTGCAAAGAAGGGGGGTAGTAATTCACCCCTCCACTTT. Translated, it gives CSAKKGGSNSPLHF.

This clonotype was counted ten times or more. The chain recombines TRBV24-1 with TRBJ2-5; tentative D call: TRBD1 (6 bases). Trimming took off 4 bases at V and 5 bases at J, with 19 bases between the two ends. This CDR3 region has 16 residues. Looked up from germline, CDR1 is KGHDR and CDR2 is SFDVKD. In DNA form, the CDR3 reads TGTGCCACCAGTGACCCCGATACAGGGTTCTTGGAGACCCAGTACTTC. Its translation: CATSDPDTGFLETQYF.

This chain uses TRBV30 with TRBJ1-3; D unresolved. This CDR3 is built from 11 residues. Trimming stripped 4 bases from V and 9 bases from J, with 10 bases between. Germline V CDR1 and CDR2: GTSNPN, SVGIG (reference sequence). CDR3: CAWIRLSTIYF. The CDR3 DNA sequence: TGTGCCTGGATTAGACTGAGCACCATATATTTT. Full variable domain (missing parts from reference TRBV30 and TRBJ1-3): SQTIHQWPATLVQPVGSPLSLECTVEGTSNPNLYWYRQAAGRGLQLLFYSVGIGQISSEVPQNLSASRPQDRQFILSSKKLLLSDSGFYLCAWIRLSTIYFGEGSWLTVV.

This clonotype was observed at least ten times. The chain combines TRBV30 with TRBJ2-1, with TRBD1 as a possible D gene (5 bases). Per the germline V gene, CDR1 is GTSNPN and CDR2 is SVGIG (reference sequence). The CDR3 runs to 11 residues. V was clipped by 5 bases and J by 7 bases, with 9 bases between them. Here the CDR3 DNA reads TGTGCCTGGTTGCAGGGAAATGAGCAGTTCTTC. Translation: CAWLQGNEQFF.

Many counts were recorded for this clonotype. The genes are TRBV20-1 and TRBJ2-2; D might be TRBD1 (6 bases). The germline gives CDR1 DFQATT, CDR2 SNEGSKA (reference sequence). This CDR3 has 13 residues. V dropped 6 bases and J dropped 7 bases, with 15 bases sitting between them. The CDR3, as DNA: TGCAGTGCCAGACAGGATCGAAGCGGGGAGCTGTTTTTT. Residues: CSARQDRSGELFF.

This clonotype was picked up a small number of times. The chain uses TRBV7-9 and TRBJ1-6; D remains unclear. The CDR3 runs 11 residues. The ends were cut back, 7 bases at V and 10 bases at J, with 8 bases in the middle. In germline, CDR1 is SEHNR, CDR2 FQNEAQ (reference sequence). CDR3 nucleotides: TGTGCCAGCACCGACCAATCACCCCTCCACTTT. It is translated as CASTDQSPLHF.

Many counts were recorded for this clonotype. The rearrangement links TRBV20-1 to TRBJ2-7; D gene ambiguous. This CDR3 region has 15 residues. CDR1 is DFQATT and CDR2 is SNEGSKA in the germline V gene (reference sequence). V shed 6 bases and J shed 3 bases, with 21 bases lying between them. In nucleotides, the CDR3 is TGCAGTGCACGTGAGATAGGGTCCTCTTTCTACGAGCAGTACTTC. It is translated as CSAREIGSSFYEQYF.

This clonotype has ten or more counts. The chain joins TRBV27 to TRBJ2-7; perhaps D is TRBD1 or TRBD2 (5 bases each). The germline V and J ends were trimmed by 6 bases and 7 bases, with 13 bases remaining between them. There are 12 residues in the CDR3. Germline V gives CDR1 MNHEY, CDR2 SMNVEV (reference sequence). The CDR3 nucleotides read TGTGCCAGCAGGAAAGTATGGGGGGAGCAGTACTTC. Translated: CASRKVWGEQYF.

The rearrangement uses TRBV28 and TRBJ2-7; D perhaps matches TRBD2 (6 bases). The CDR3 has 16 residues. From germline, CDR1 is MDHEN and CDR2 SYDVKM. Trimming removed 6 bases from V and 4 bases from J, with 22 bases in between. The CDR3 is CASSLPTSHPLYEQYF. The CDR3 DNA reads TGTGCCAGCAGCTTGCCCACTAGCCACCCACTGTACGAGCAGTACTTC.

This clonotype was detected ten times or more. The chain carries TRBV2 and TRBJ2-5; 15 bases match TRBD2. The CDR3 has 19 amino acids. After removal of 6 bases from V and 0 bases from J, the junction contained 11 bases not matched to a gene. The germline V gene has CDR1 SNHLY and CDR2 FYNNEI. The CDR3, as DNA: TGTGCCAGCAGGGTCACCGGGACTAGCGGGAGGTGGAACCAAGAGACCCAGTACTTC. Protein sequence: CASRVTGTSGRWNQETQYF.

About this clonotype itself: One end of the junction is discordant with germline, which a read error may explain. The gene calls are TRBV4-1 and TRBJ1-1; the D gene is possibly TRBD1 (6 bases). CDR3 length: 14 amino acids. Germline V lookup: CDR1 MGHRA, CDR2 YSYEKL. CDR3 nucleotides: TGCGCCAGCAGCCAAAAGGACAGACTAACTGAAACTTTCTTT. It is translated as CASSQKDRLTETFF.

This clonotype was found many times. The V gene is TRBV20-1, the J gene TRBJ2-2; no clear D. Germline CDR1 reads DFQATT; CDR2 reads SNEGSKA (reference sequence). V shed 4 bases and J shed 0 bases, with 12 bases lying between them. The CDR3 runs 15 residues. The CDR3 nucleotides are TGCAGTGCTATTAGACTTCATTCGAACACCGGGGAGCTGTTTTTT. This translates into CSAIRLHSNTGELFF.

V usage is TRBV29-1 and J usage is TRBJ1-1; no definite D call. Trimming took 3 bases from V and 1 from J, leaving 6 bases between them. The CDR3 totals 12 residues. Germline loops: CDR1 SQVTM, CDR2 ANQGSEA. The CDR3 nucleotides read TGCAGCGTTGACCGCTCGAACACTGAAGCTTTCTTT. Translation: CSVDRSNTEAFF.

Only a few counts were recorded for this clonotype. At one of its ends the junction is not consistent with the germline gene, which may arise from a read error. J is TRBJ1-5 and V is TRBV30; 7 bases are a match to TRBD1. The CDR3 runs 14 residues. The germline CDR1 and CDR2 sequences are GTSNPN and SVGIG (reference sequence). The CDR3, as DNA: TGTGCCTGGAGTAAAGACAGGGTCGGTCAGCCTCAGCATTTT. This codes for CAWSKDRVGQPQHF.